This is a list of T cell receptor beta chains from one sample in a study of cytomegalovirus exposure and HLA in healthy donors. Using immunoSEQ multiplex PCR, the repertoire was profiled, and TCRdb retains in-frame clones only, with some absent. The table has roughly 110,000 clones, 81% seen once. Source material: PBMCs. The receptors were sampled from a man aged 30-40 years in good health and CMV-seronegative. Each CDR3 is given with its conserved first and last residue. Fields, in order: D gene, J gene, CDR3 length, clone size, V gene, CDR3 protein, CDR3 DNA. D genes are given only for firm matches. Only some rows state a clone size, as once, few, many or a class for expanded clones.

d_gene: TRBD1
j_gene: TRBJ1-2
len: 15
abundance: -
v_gene: TRBV9
CDR3aa: CASSSGTVENYGYTF
CDR3nt: TGTGCCAGCAGCTCGGGGACAGTAGAGAACTATGGCTACACCTTC

d_gene: -
j_gene: TRBJ2-1
len: 16
abundance: -
v_gene: TRBV2
CDR3aa: CASRGTRASGVMKQFF
CDR3nt: TGTGCCAGCAGGGGGACCCGGGCCTCGGGGGTAATGAAGCAGTTCTTC

d_gene: -
j_gene: TRBJ2-2
len: 13
abundance: -
v_gene: TRBV5-6
CDR3aa: CASSWTGVGELFF
CDR3nt: TGTGCCAGCAGCTGGACGGGGGTCGGGGAGCTGTTTTTT

d_gene: -
j_gene: TRBJ2-5
len: 15
abundance: -
v_gene: TRBV7-9
CDR3aa: CASSRGLAGGETQYF
CDR3nt: TGTGCCAGCAGCCGGGGGTTGGCAGGGGGAGAGACCCAGTACTTC

d_gene: -
j_gene: TRBJ2-3
len: 14
abundance: -
v_gene: TRBV25-1
CDR3aa: CASAALTGTDTQYF
CDR3nt: TGTGCCAGCGCCGCCCTGACTGGCACAGATACGCAGTATTTT

d_gene: TRBD1
j_gene: TRBJ2-7
len: 14
abundance: -
v_gene: TRBV9
CDR3aa: CASSTTGASYEQYF
CDR3nt: TGTGCCAGCAGCACTACAGGGGCTTCCTACGAGCAGTACTTC

d_gene: TRBD2
j_gene: TRBJ2-7
len: 16
abundance: -
v_gene: TRBV10-1
CDR3aa: CASSESQQTSGFEQYF
CDR3nt: TGCGCCAGCAGTGAGTCGCAGCAGACTAGCGGGTTCGAGCAGTACTTC

d_gene: TRBD1
j_gene: TRBJ1-2
len: 17
abundance: -
v_gene: TRBV7-2
CDR3aa: CASSLESRQGRHYGYTF
CDR3nt: TGTGCCAGCAGCTTAGAGTCACGACAGGGCAGGCACTATGGCTACACCTTC

d_gene: TRBD2
j_gene: TRBJ2-1
len: 15
abundance: -
v_gene: TRBV30
CDR3aa: CAWSRTSGNYNEQFF
CDR3nt: TGTGCCTGGAGTCGGACTAGCGGGAACTACAATGAGCAGTTCTTC

d_gene: TRBD2
j_gene: TRBJ2-3
len: 16
abundance: -
v_gene: TRBV5-1
CDR3aa: CASSPGLGGSTDTQYF
CDR3nt: TGCGCCAGCAGCCCCGGACTAGGCGGGAGCACAGATACGCAGTATTTT

d_gene: TRBD1
j_gene: TRBJ1-4
len: 16
abundance: -
v_gene: TRBV5-6
CDR3aa: CASSETGTGGLEKLFF
CDR3nt: TGTGCCAGCAGCGAAACCGGGACAGGAGGACTGGAAAAACTGTTTTTT

d_gene: TRBD1
j_gene: TRBJ1-2
len: 16
abundance: -
v_gene: TRBV19
CDR3aa: CASSQAGTGSRYGYTF
CDR3nt: TGTGCCAGTAGTCAAGCCGGGACAGGGAGTCGCTATGGCTACACCTTC

d_gene: -
j_gene: TRBJ1-2
len: 15
abundance: -
v_gene: TRBV25-1
CDR3aa: CASSESLGPNYGYTF
CDR3nt: TGTGCCAGCAGTGAATCTCTAGGCCCTAACTATGGCTACACCTTC

d_gene: -
j_gene: TRBJ2-1
len: 17
abundance: -
v_gene: TRBV7-9
CDR3aa: CASSPGGGGASYNEQFF
CDR3nt: TGTGCCAGCAGCCCGGGGGGCGGGGGAGCGTCATACAATGAGCAGTTCTTC

d_gene: -
j_gene: TRBJ1-5
len: 15
abundance: -
v_gene: TRBV27
CDR3aa: CASSSGTSSNQPQHF
CDR3nt: TGTGCCAGCAGCTCAGGAACCTCTAGCAATCAGCCCCAGCATTTT

d_gene: TRBD1
j_gene: TRBJ2-1
len: 15
abundance: -
v_gene: TRBV18
CDR3aa: CASSLLKTGPDEQFF
CDR3nt: TGTGCCAGCTCCCTCCTAAAGACAGGGCCGGATGAGCAGTTCTTC

d_gene: -
j_gene: TRBJ1-1
len: 15
abundance: -
v_gene: TRBV5-1
CDR3aa: CASSERTVPNTEAFF
CDR3nt: TGCGCCAGCAGCGAGCGGACAGTTCCGAACACTGAAGCTTTCTTT

d_gene: -
j_gene: TRBJ1-5
len: 13
abundance: few
v_gene: TRBV6-1
CDR3aa: CASSEAAHQPQHF
CDR3nt: TGTGCCAGCAGTGAAGCGGCACACCAGCCCCAGCATTTT

d_gene: -
j_gene: TRBJ1-2
len: 16
abundance: -
v_gene: TRBV6-5
CDR3aa: CASSYSRAGEGSGYTF
CDR3nt: TGTGCCAGCAGTTACTCGAGGGCAGGGGAAGGTAGTGGCTACACCTTC

d_gene: TRBD2
j_gene: TRBJ2-7
len: 15
abundance: -
v_gene: TRBV2
CDR3aa: CASSEELAGGYEQYF
CDR3nt: TGTGCCAGCAGTGAAGAGTTAGCGGGAGGATACGAGCAGTACTTC

d_gene: -
j_gene: TRBJ1-4
len: 11
abundance: -
v_gene: TRBV29-1
CDR3aa: CSGQTNEKLFF
CDR3nt: TGCAGCGGGCAGACTAATGAAAAACTGTTTTTT

d_gene: -
j_gene: TRBJ2-1
len: 15
abundance: -
v_gene: TRBV7-9
CDR3aa: CASSLQNILTGQVFF
CDR3nt: TGTGCCAGCAGCTTACAAAACATACTTACCGGCCAGGTGTTCTTC

d_gene: TRBD2
j_gene: TRBJ2-7
len: 13
abundance: few
v_gene: TRBV7-2
CDR3aa: CASRRTSRDEQYF
CDR3nt: TGTGCCAGCAGAAGGACTAGCCGGGACGAGCAGTACTTC

d_gene: TRBD2
j_gene: TRBJ2-5
len: 15
abundance: -
v_gene: TRBV5-1
CDR3aa: CASSFLAGSRETQYF
CDR3nt: TGCGCCAGCAGCTTCCTAGCGGGGTCACGGGAGACCCAGTACTTC

d_gene: TRBD1
j_gene: TRBJ2-1
len: 11
abundance: few
v_gene: TRBV6-5
CDR3aa: CASSAGTGKFF
CDR3nt: TGTGCCAGCAGCGCCGGGACAGGGAAGTTCTTC

d_gene: -
j_gene: TRBJ2-7
len: 14
abundance: -
v_gene: TRBV4-1
CDR3aa: CASSDFQGRYEQYF
CDR3nt: TGCGCCAGCAGTGACTTCCAGGGGCGCTACGAGCAGTACTTC

d_gene: TRBD1
j_gene: TRBJ1-1
len: 12
abundance: -
v_gene: TRBV6-6
CDR3aa: CASSYGTGGAFF
CDR3nt: TGTGCCAGCAGTTACGGGACAGGGGGAGCTTTCTTT

d_gene: -
j_gene: TRBJ1-5
len: 12
abundance: -
v_gene: TRBV30
CDR3aa: CAWSGGGQPQHF
CDR3nt: TGTGCCTGGAGCGGGGGTGGTCAGCCCCAGCATTTT

d_gene: TRBD2
j_gene: TRBJ2-2
len: 15
abundance: -
v_gene: TRBV5-1
CDR3aa: CASSPREGGTGELFF
CDR3nt: TGCGCCAGCAGCCCCCGGGAGGGAGGTACCGGGGAGCTGTTTTTT

d_gene: TRBD2
j_gene: TRBJ2-7
len: 14
abundance: -
v_gene: TRBV7-8
CDR3aa: CASSPGLVGHEQYF
CDR3nt: TGTGCCAGCAGCCCGGGACTAGTTGGCCACGAGCAGTACTTC

d_gene: TRBD2
j_gene: TRBJ2-1
len: 14
abundance: -
v_gene: TRBV30
CDR3aa: CAWGTSGKLNEQFF
CDR3nt: TGTGCCTGGGGGACTAGCGGGAAGCTGAATGAGCAGTTCTTC

d_gene: -
j_gene: TRBJ2-5
len: 13
abundance: -
v_gene: TRBV2
CDR3aa: CASTVGIPETQYF
CDR3nt: TGTGCCAGCACGGTGGGCATCCCCGAGACCCAGTACTTC

d_gene: -
j_gene: TRBJ1-5
len: 11
abundance: -
v_gene: TRBV30
CDR3aa: CAWSQQGPQHF
CDR3nt: TGTGCCTGGAGCCAGCAGGGGCCCCAGCATTTT

d_gene: TRBD2
j_gene: TRBJ2-3
len: 15
abundance: few
v_gene: TRBV4-1
CDR3aa: CASKDPGRDTDTQYF
CDR3nt: TGCGCCAGCAAAGACCCCGGGAGGGACACAGATACGCAGTATTTT

d_gene: -
j_gene: TRBJ1-4
len: 14
abundance: -
v_gene: TRBV7-6
CDR3aa: CASSLLTLGEKLFF
CDR3nt: TGTGCCAGCAGCTTATTAACGCTCGGGGAAAAACTGTTTTTT

d_gene: -
j_gene: TRBJ1-2
len: 14
abundance: -
v_gene: TRBV10-3
CDR3aa: CAISEEESQSLYTF
CDR3nt: TGTGCCATCAGTGAGGAGGAAAGCCAGTCCCTCTACACCTTC

d_gene: TRBD1
j_gene: TRBJ1-2
len: 17
abundance: -
v_gene: TRBV13
CDR3aa: CASSYGRDRISNYGYTF
CDR3nt: TGTGCCAGCAGCTATGGCCGGGACAGGATTTCTAACTATGGCTACACCTTC

d_gene: -
j_gene: TRBJ1-5
len: 14
abundance: -
v_gene: TRBV2
CDR3aa: CASKYRASNQPQHF
CDR3nt: TGTGCCAGCAAGTACAGGGCTAGCAATCAGCCCCAGCATTTT

d_gene: TRBD1
j_gene: TRBJ1-4
len: 15
abundance: few
v_gene: TRBV2
CDR3aa: CASGSGGASNEKLFF
CDR3nt: TGTGCCAGCGGGTCAGGGGGCGCCTCTAATGAAAAACTGTTTTTT

d_gene: TRBD2
j_gene: TRBJ2-1
len: 15
abundance: -
v_gene: TRBV10-2
CDR3aa: CASSEGLADYNEQFF
CDR3nt: TGCGCCAGCAGTGAGGGACTAGCGGACTACAATGAGCAGTTCTTC

d_gene: -
j_gene: TRBJ2-1
len: 12
abundance: once
v_gene: TRBV2
CDR3aa: CASRSDSTPFFF
CDR3nt: TGTGCCAGCAGAAGCGACAGCACTCCCTTTTTCTTC

d_gene: TRBD1
j_gene: TRBJ2-7
len: 14
abundance: -
v_gene: TRBV27
CDR3aa: CASTTGQAPHEQYF
CDR3nt: TGTGCCAGCACTACCGGACAGGCCCCCCACGAGCAGTACTTC

d_gene: -
j_gene: TRBJ2-7
len: 10
abundance: -
v_gene: TRBV6-1
CDR3aa: CASSGYEQYF
CDR3nt: TGTGCCAGCAGCGGCTACGAGCAGTACTTC

d_gene: -
j_gene: TRBJ2-5
len: 12
abundance: -
v_gene: TRBV29-1
CDR3aa: CSVRQNQETQYF
CDR3nt: TGCAGCGTCCGACAGAACCAAGAGACCCAGTACTTC

d_gene: TRBD1
j_gene: TRBJ2-7
len: 15
abundance: -
v_gene: TRBV28
CDR3aa: CASSLDRGFWYEQYF
CDR3nt: TGTGCCAGCAGTCTGGACAGGGGGTTTTGGTACGAGCAGTACTTC

d_gene: -
j_gene: TRBJ2-5
len: 15
abundance: -
v_gene: TRBV30
CDR3aa: CAWHTTRGGQETQYF
CDR3nt: TGTGCCTGGCATACCACACGCGGCGGACAGGAGACCCAGTACTTC

d_gene: -
j_gene: TRBJ2-3
len: 11
abundance: -
v_gene: TRBV5-8
CDR3aa: CASSTRDTQYF
CDR3nt: TGTGCCAGCAGCACGCGCGATACGCAGTATTTT

d_gene: TRBD2
j_gene: TRBJ2-7
len: 14
abundance: -
v_gene: TRBV7-6
CDR3aa: CASSLTGGAGEQYF
CDR3nt: TGTGCCAGCAGCTTAACGGGAGGGGCGGGCGAGCAGTACTTC

d_gene: -
j_gene: TRBJ1-2
len: 13
abundance: -
v_gene: TRBV7-9
CDR3aa: CASRLGGNYGYTF
CDR3nt: TGTGCCAGCAGATTGGGGGGGAACTATGGCTACACCTTC

d_gene: TRBD1
j_gene: TRBJ2-5
len: 12
abundance: -
v_gene: TRBV30
CDR3aa: CAAARTGRTQYF
CDR3nt: TGTGCCGCAGCTCGGACAGGTCGGACCCAGTACTTC

d_gene: TRBD1
j_gene: TRBJ2-1
len: 15
abundance: -
v_gene: TRBV19
CDR3aa: CASSNRDSQYNEQFF
CDR3nt: TGTGCCAGTAGTAACCGGGACAGCCAATACAATGAGCAGTTCTTC

d_gene: TRBD1
j_gene: TRBJ1-2
len: 15
abundance: -
v_gene: TRBV11-2
CDR3aa: CASSLDREMSYGYTF
CDR3nt: TGTGCCAGCAGCCTTGACAGGGAGATGTCCTATGGCTACACCTTC

d_gene: TRBD2
j_gene: TRBJ2-5
len: 15
abundance: -
v_gene: TRBV30
CDR3aa: CASSLAGVRQETQYF
CDR3nt: TGTGCCTCCTCGTTAGCGGGAGTCCGCCAAGAGACCCAGTACTTC

d_gene: TRBD1
j_gene: TRBJ1-2
len: 15
abundance: -
v_gene: TRBV2
CDR3aa: CASSIPGTGYDGYTF
CDR3nt: TGTGCCAGCAGTATCCCCGGGACAGGGTACGATGGCTACACCTTC

d_gene: TRBD2
j_gene: TRBJ2-1
len: 19
abundance: -
v_gene: TRBV9
CDR3aa: CASSTRDYDGGVTYNEQFF
CDR3nt: TGTGCCAGCAGCACCCGGGACTACGACGGGGGTGTAACCTACAATGAGCAGTTCTTC

d_gene: -
j_gene: TRBJ2-7
len: 14
abundance: -
v_gene: TRBV5-1
CDR3aa: CASNKSPAGYEQYF
CDR3nt: TGCGCCAGTAATAAGTCCCCTGCGGGCTACGAGCAGTACTTC

d_gene: -
j_gene: TRBJ2-3
len: 13
abundance: -
v_gene: TRBV27
CDR3aa: CASSFGGVDTQYF
CDR3nt: TGTGCCAGCAGTTTTGGAGGGGTAGATACGCAGTATTTT